Below, one T cell receptor beta chain is given with its context. Authors' data handling: By means of reference gene primer amplification, nucleated cell counts were estimated. The protocol was immunoSEQ multiplex PCR, while the TCRdb copy is restricted to in-frame clones and leaves out a portion. Clonal size and the V and J genes are those of that table, whereas D and trimming came from the DNA. This repertoire shows approximately 50,000 clones, approximately 84% found once; its top ten account for more than 15%. Germline values: CDR1 LGHDT, CDR2 YNNKEL (reference sequence). J was trimmed by 0 bases and V by 6 bases; bases with no gene match: 12. CDR3 length: 17 residues. The sample comes from a study of blood T cell repertoires in COVID-19. Overall study context: Researchers got acute and convalescent COVID-19 samples from the United States, Italy and Spain. PBMCs, B-cell-depleted T cells, or T cells provided the cDNA or gDNA that made up the material.

The receptor comes from a man between 65 and 85 years old with active COVID-19. The V call is TRBV3-1 (or the pseudogene TRBV3-2), the J call TRBJ1-2, with 8 bases identical to TRBD1. The sequenced material came from peripheral blood. DNA for the CDR3: TGTGCCAGCAGACCTGGGACAGGCGACACTACTAACTATGGCTACACCTTC. Translating gives CASRPGTGDTTNYGYTF.